This is a list of T cell receptor beta chains from one sample in a study of a mutant IDH1 vaccine in newly diagnosed glioma. These receptors have no identified antigens. Sequencing used immunoSEQ multiplex PCR; TCRdb keeps in-frame clones, though not all of them. The table shows tens of thousands of clones, with approximately 88% occurring only once. The specimen was PBMCs, collected from a glioma patient whose treatment included an IDH1 peptide vaccine. The receptors derive from a man aged 35 to 55 with glioma. The CDR3 runs from the conserved cysteine through the conserved F or W. The D gene is left open where the match is weak.

j_call,cdr3_length,d_call,v_call,cdr3_aa,cdr3_nt
TRBJ2-5,13,TRBD1,TRBV6-1,CASSTGQQETQYF,TGTGCCAGCAGTACGGGACAGCAAGAGACCCAGTACTTC
TRBJ2-7,14,.,TRBV19,CASSMGGGSYEQYF,TGTGCCAGTAGTATGGGCGGAGGCTCCTACGAGCAGTACTTC
TRBJ2-7,17,.,TRBV14,CASSQTPPGGVSHEQYF,TGTGCCAGCAGCCAGACCCCCCCCGGGGGAGTCTCCCACGAGCAGTACTTC
TRBJ2-7,14,.,TRBV27,CASSLVGYSYEQYF,TGTGCCAGCAGTTTAGTGGGTTACTCCTACGAGCAGTACTTC
TRBJ1-2,15,.,TRBV9,CASSANPTGRYGYTF,TGTGCCAGCAGCGCCAACCCGACAGGCCGGTATGGCTACACCTTC
TRBJ2-7,15,.,TRBV23-1,CASKGPEITSYEQYF,TGCGCCAGCAAGGGTCCGGAGATCACCTCCTACGAGCAGTACTTC
TRBJ2-5,15,TRBD2,TRBV5-5,CASRTRLAGAETQYF,TGTGCCAGCAGAACAAGACTAGCGGGAGCAGAGACCCAGTACTTC
TRBJ2-2,16,TRBD2,TRBV7-9,CASTFTGGRAAGELFF,TGTGCCAGCACCTTTACGGGAGGCCGGGCGGCCGGGGAGCTGTTTTTT
TRBJ2-7,15,TRBD1,TRBV7-2,CASSLMTGGIYEQYF,TGTGCCAGCAGCTTAATGACAGGGGGCATCTACGAGCAGTACTTC
TRBJ2-2,13,.,TRBV14,CASSPQGTGELFF,TGTGCCAGCAGCCCACAGGGCACCGGGGAGCTGTTTTTT